The 23 T cell receptor beta chains in this list originate from one sample, sequenced in a study of graft-versus-host responses after intestinal transplantation. Intraepithelial plus lamina propria lymphocytes were released by processing graft tissue. Method: immunoSEQ multiplex PCR; TCRdb's copy keeps in-frame clones and lacks some. The sample lists around 37,000 clones; about nine tenths were seen once. The material was ileum tissue, obtained roughly 200 days after intestinal transplant. These receptors were collected from a human patient who received an intestinal transplant, so some T cells may come from the graft donor.

The CDR3 DNA is TGCGCCAGCAGCTTGGATCCTGGAGATACGCAGTATTTT. It is translated as CASSLDPGDTQYF. V and J are TRBV5-1 and TRBJ2-3; no definite D call. V lost 0 bases, J lost 5 bases, and 7 bases lay in between. This CDR3 contains 13 residues. Per the germline V gene, CDR1 is SGHRS and CDR2 is YFSETQ.

J is TRBJ2-7 and V is TRBV6-1; the match to TRBD1 covers 8 bases. The CDR3 contains 14 residues. The germline CDR1 and CDR2 sequences are MNHNS and SASEGT. The J segment lost 6 bases and the V segment lost 6 bases, leaving 10 bases of the junction unmatched. The CDR3 sequence: CASSPTGQGGEQYF. In DNA form, the CDR3 reads TGTGCCAGCAGCCCCACCGGACAGGGTGGCGAGCAGTACTTC.

This chain uses TRBV28 with TRBJ2-6, with a weak D call TRBD1 (5 bases). With 2 bases removed from V and 0 bases from J, the gap between germline ends came to 14 bases. This CDR3 is built from 18 residues. Per the germline V gene, CDR1 is MDHEN and CDR2 is SYDVKM. The CDR3: CASSLRGRWISGANVLTF. In nucleotides, the CDR3 is TGTGCCAGCAGTTTAAGGGGCAGGTGGATCTCTGGGGCCAACGTCCTGACTTTC.

The chain links TRBV5-1 to TRBJ2-1; TRBD2 aligns across 10 bases. The CDR3 is 18 amino acids. Germline V gene data show CDR1 as SGHRS and CDR2 as YFSETQ. J was trimmed by 0 bases and V by 4 bases; bases with no gene match: 10. The CDR3 here is CASSPQWASGGSYNEQFF. The CDR3 nucleotides read TGCGCCAGCAGCCCCCAGTGGGCTAGCGGGGGCTCCTACAATGAGCAGTTCTTC.

This chain connects TRBV28 to TRBJ1-3; D is uncertain. Between the trimmed V and J ends, which lost 6 bases and 2 bases, there was a span of 2 bases. The CDR3 has 11 amino acids. Germline CDR1 MDHEN, CDR2 SYDVKM. CDR3 DNA sequence: TGTGCCAGCAGGGCTGGAAACACCATATATTTT. Encoded protein: CASRAGNTIYF.

CDR3 nucleotides: TGTGCCAGTAGTATAGGGTCCCCGGGACAGTACCATGAGCAGTTCTTC. Translation: CASSIGSPGQYHEQFF. The rearrangement joins TRBV19 to TRBJ2-1; 7 positions agree with TRBD1. The germline gives CDR1 LNHDA, CDR2 SQIVND (reference sequence). J lost 8 bases, V lost 1 base, and 11 bases had no gene match. CDR3 length equals 16 residues.

The gene calls are TRBV2 and TRBJ2-2; 7 bases fit TRBD2. Germline V CDR1 and CDR2: SNHLY, FYNNEI. The ends lost 7 bases at V and 6 bases at J; junction bases unmatched: 8. CDR3 length: 14 amino acids. CDR3 loop: CASIEVGGSGELFF. The CDR3 DNA is TGTGCCAGCATCGAAGTCGGGGGGTCCGGGGAGCTGTTTTTT.

The chain joins TRBV11-2 to TRBJ1-2, with unresolved D. The CDR3 spans 12 residues. Germline assignment: CDR1 SGHAT and CDR2 FQNNGV. V lost 3 bases, J lost 4 bases, and 6 bases lay in between. The CDR3 DNA sequence: TGTGCCAGCAGCTTGGGTAGCTATGGCTACACCTTC. Residues: CASSLGSYGYTF.

The V and J genes are TRBV5-4 and TRBJ1-1; 8 bases map to TRBD1. The CDR3 is 14 amino acids. With 3 bases clipped from V and 3 bases from J, the junction kept 4 bases outside the gene matches. The germline CDR1 and CDR2 sequences are SGHNT and YYREEE (reference sequence). The CDR3 region is CASSSDREDTEAFF. The CDR3 DNA reads TGTGCCAGCAGCTCGGACAGGGAGGACACTGAAGCTTTCTTT.

The chain couples TRBV11-3 to TRBJ2-4; D tentatively fits TRBD1 or TRBD2 (6 bases each). Germline V gives CDR1 SGHNT, CDR2 YENEEA. The V end was cut by 8 bases, the J end by 11 bases, with 13 bases between. CDR3 length equals 11 residues. For the CDR3, the DNA is TGTGCCAGCGCAACGGGGGCGGTTCAGTACTTC. It encodes CASATGAVQYF.

The chain has TRBV4-1 and TRBJ1-1; unclear D gene. V lost 4 bases to trimming and J lost 5 bases, with 11 bases between them. CDR1 and CDR2 from the germline V gene are MGHRA and YSYEKL. The CDR3 length is 13 residues. The DNA of the CDR3 is TGCGCCAGCAGCCCCGACGAATTTACTGAAGCTTTCTTT. This codes for CASSPDEFTEAFF.

This sequence joins TRBV30 and TRBJ2-7; the match to TRBD2 covers 13 bases. Germline loops: CDR1 GTSNPN, CDR2 SVGIG (reference sequence). This CDR3 contains 19 residues. V gave up 0 bases and J gave up 6 bases; unmatched junction bases: 17. CDR3 sequence reads: CAWSVRPNTSGGDKSEQYF. The DNA for the CDR3 is TGTGCCTGGAGTGTACGACCCAATACTAGCGGGGGGGACAAGAGCGAGCAGTACTTC.

The gene calls are TRBV7-9 and TRBJ2-2; D perhaps matches TRBD1 (6 bases). V lost 7 bases to trimming and J lost 6 bases, with 21 bases between them. The CDR3 extends over 16 amino acids. Germline V gene lookup returns CDR1 SEHNR and CDR2 FQNEAQ (reference sequence). CDR3: CASNPRATGFAGELFF. The CDR3 bases are TGTGCCAGCAACCCACGGGCCACAGGGTTCGCCGGGGAGCTGTTTTTT.

In this sample, this clone turned up once. This chain uses TRBV15 with TRBJ2-7; D might be TRBD1 (5 bases). V gave up 2 bases and J gave up 6 bases, with 8 bases separating them. The germline CDR1 and CDR2 sequences are LNHNV and YYDKDF (reference sequence). CDR3 length: 12 amino acids. The CDR3 spells CATSRSRVEQYF. CDR3 nucleotides: TGTGCCACCAGCAGATCCAGGGTCGAGCAGTACTTC.

The rearrangement uses TRBV7-2 and TRBJ2-1; D possibly corresponds to TRBD1 (5 bases). CDR1 and CDR2 (germline): SGHTA, FQGNSA. V was pared by 8 bases and J by 2 bases, with 13 bases between. This CDR3 has 14 amino acids. CDR3 residues: CASQGYNAYNEQFF. In DNA form, the CDR3 reads TGTGCCAGCCAGGGTTATAACGCCTACAATGAGCAGTTCTTC. Together with reference TRBV7-2 and TRBJ2-1, the CDR3 gives the full variable domain: GAGVSQSPSNKVTEKGKDVELRCDPISGHTALYWYRQSLGQGLEFLIYFQGNSAPDKSGLPSDRFSAERTGGSVSTLTIQRTQQEDSAVYLCASQGYNAYNEQFFGPGTRLTVL.

The rearrangement joins TRBV18 to TRBJ2-7; possibly TRBD1 for D (6 bases). V was shortened by 6 bases and J by 1 base, with 13 bases between the two germline ends. The germline V gene has CDR1 KGHSH and CDR2 LQKENI. This CDR3 has 14 amino acids. For the CDR3, the DNA is TGTGCCAGCTCCCCCGGGACAAGGTCCTACGAGCAGTACTTC. Protein product: CASSPGTRSYEQYF.

The table lists this clone with a few counts. The chain combines TRBV19 with TRBJ2-1; D not resolved. CDR3 size: 15 residues. Germline CDR1 and CDR2: LNHDA and SQIVND (reference sequence). The V and J ends lost 7 bases and 2 bases respectively, with 15 bases between them. CDR3 bases: TGTGCCAGTACCACCAGTTTGGAAGCCTACAATGAGCAGTTCTTC. Its translation is CASTTSLEAYNEQFF.

A single count supports this clone. This chain joins TRBV5-1 and TRBJ2-7; 7 bases are shared with TRBD2. CDR3 length: 13 amino acids. The V and J ends lost 3 bases and 4 bases, in that order; junction bases with no gene match: 4. CDR1 is SGHRS, CDR2 YFSETQ, per germline. The CDR3: CASSSGTIYEQYF. The CDR3 coding sequence is TGCGCCAGCAGCTCCGGGACTATTTACGAGCAGTACTTC.

The rearrangement uses TRBV28 and TRBJ2-3, with D maybe TRBD1 (5 bases). Germline V gene sequence: CDR1 MDHEN, CDR2 SYDVKM. Trimming took 6 bases from V and 2 from J, leaving 15 bases between them. This CDR3 has 15 residues. The CDR3 DNA reads as TGTGCCAGCAGCCCCCTCGACAGCACCACAGATACGCAGTATTTT. The encoded protein is CASSPLDSTTDTQYF. Complete variable domain (other parts from reference TRBV28 and TRBJ2-3): DVKVTQSSRYLVKRTGEKVFLECVQDMDHENMFWYRQDPGLGLRLIYFSYDVKMKEKGDIPEGYSVSREKKERFSLILESASTNQTSMYLCASSPLDSTTDTQYFGPGTRLTVL.

The V and J genes are TRBV27 and TRBJ2-1, with a weak D call TRBD1 (5 bases). In germline, CDR1 is MNHEY, CDR2 SMNVEV (reference sequence). V lost 6 bases, J lost 3 bases, and 15 bases lay in between. This CDR3 is built from 15 residues. The DNA for the CDR3 is TGTGCCAGCAGCTCCCAGGGTTTTCTCTACAATGAGCAGTTCTTC. Its translation: CASSSQGFLYNEQFF.

The rearrangement joins TRBV30 to TRBJ1-2; TRBD1 matches at 7 bases. The CDR3 totals 13 residues. The V segment lost 5 bases and the J segment 4 bases; nucleotides outside the gene matches: 7. Germline CDR1 GTSNPN, CDR2 SVGIG (reference sequence). The CDR3 sequence is CAWGDSGSYGYTF. The CDR3 DNA reads TGTGCCTGGGGGGACAGTGGAAGCTATGGCTACACCTTC. The complete variable domain, with remaining parts taken from reference TRBV30 and TRBJ1-2, reads SQTIHQWPATLVQPVGSPLSLECTVEGTSNPNLYWYRQAAGRGLQLLFYSVGIGQISSEVPQNLSASRPQDRQFILSSKKLLLSDSGFYLCAWGDSGSYGYTFGSGTRLTVV.

The V gene is TRBV4-1, the J gene TRBJ2-3, with D uncertain. The V and J ends lost 6 bases and 2 bases respectively, with 12 bases between them. Germline CDR1 MGHRA, CDR2 YSYEKL. CDR3 length equals 14 residues. CDR3 sequence reads: CASSLHSSTDTQYF. CDR3 DNA sequence: TGCGCCAGCAGTTTACACTCCTCCACAGATACGCAGTATTTT.

CDR3 nucleotide sequence: TGTGCCAGCAGTGTGGGAGATGGCTACACCTTC. It codes for CASSVGDGYTF. This chain uses TRBV6-1 with TRBJ1-2; no definite D call. The germline gives CDR1 MNHNS, CDR2 SASEGT. Trimming cost V 4 bases and J 6 bases, with 6 bases left between them. The CDR3 contains 11 residues.